This TCR beta chain was sequenced for a study of T cells during gluten challenge in celiac disease listed by TCRdb under 2017. General notes on the study: Paired single-cell TCR sequencing was done for fewer than 10 challenge participants who showed a significant increase in HLA-DQ:gluten tetramer-binding T cells. Blood was collected at baseline, day 6 and day 14 of the challenge, whereas duodenal biopsies were collected at baseline and day 14. On the Illumina MiSeq, single-cell libraries were sequenced paired-end 250 bp and bulk libraries were sequenced paired-end 300 bp. Broader findings and caveats from the paper: Clonal expansion rose on day 6, as shown by reduced sample-corrected Shannon diversity of circulating gluten-specific T cells. In roughly 7 patients, 12-44% of single-cell TCR-alpha/beta clonotypes seen at the latest time point had also been present at baseline, compared with about 51-56% in the bulk data. Circulating gluten-specific T cells peaked on day 6, and the day-6 repertoire appeared to consist largely of expanded preexisting memory clonotypes.

In regard to this clonotype: Relative to the germline gene, one junction end is altered; a read error may explain this.

Measured from the cysteine to the phenylalanine, the CDR3 is 15 residues long. Only the CDR3 DNA is retained, 45 bases long and in frame from the first base. The germline V gene specifies MNHNS as CDR1 and SASEGT as CDR2. Blood cells were gated as tetramer-binding CD4+ effector-memory gut-homing T cells defined as CD3+, CD45RA-, CD62L- and integrin beta7+, with lineage markers excluded. A 14-day oral dietary gluten challenge was undertaken by treated celiac disease patients on a gluten-free diet so that recall of gluten-specific T cells could be studied. Sorting was performed on an Aria II cell sorter as single cells, and bulk sorting was additionally performed when tetramer-positive cells were relatively numerous. Peripheral blood mononuclear cells were isolated by Ficoll density gradient centrifugation and cryopreserved before staining. Before tetramer-binding CD4+ T cells were sorted, thawed cells were stained with a pool of PE-conjugated HLA-DQ:gluten tetramers that present immunodominant gluten epitopes. After HLA-DQ:gluten tetramer staining, the blood samples went through tetramer-based enrichment.

Receptor libraries were prepared by single-cell sequencing. TCRdb shows the sequencer as Illumina MiSeq. Three nested PCRs with multiplexed primers covering all TRA and TRB V genes were used to amplify paired single-cell TCR-alpha and TCR-beta sequences. In the paper's pipeline: Selected pRESTO steps were used to preprocess the reads, and IMGT/HighV-QUEST was used to assign V, D, J genes and CDR3 junctions. Single cells were kept only if valid singletons with at most three chains, each supported by 100 or more reads. A clonotype was defined by identical paired TCR-alpha/beta nucleotide sequences, and sharing across patients of only 0.15% to 0.25% pointed to negligible cross-contamination. In samples containing more than 20 cells, repertoire diversity was estimated using an undersampling-corrected Shannon index. Using fastp at Q25 and MiXCR, TCRdb reprocessed the public reads and kept productive beta chains. Rows are unified per CDR3 protein, each entry keeping the most common DNA and genes. TCRdb's processing, not the authors', yielded these V and J calls. The sample table contains a few hundred distinct CDR3 sequences; only one count was recorded for about half of them. The ten largest clones take up approximately 80% of the sample.

The chain links TRBV6-1 with TRBJ1-5; the D gene is unclear. Material: gluten-specific CD4+ T cells sorted from blood using tetramers, obtained at baseline or on day 6, 14 or 28 of gluten challenge (not recorded which). This TCR was sampled from a female donor with celiac disease. The CDR3 amino acid sequence is: CASTENRYLNQPQHF. The DNA sequence is as follows: TGTGCCAGCACTGAAAATCGTTATCTTAATCAGCCCCAGCATTTT.